This T cell receptor beta chain appears in the sequencing data of a study of early T cells in non-severe SARS-CoV-2 infection. Study context: Sequenced material consisted of bulk RNA (from unsorted whole blood), and chains were unpaired.

TCRdb fed the 5' RACE reads into MiXCR, producing one record per CDR3 protein. The sample comprises tens of thousands of distinct CDR3 sequences, under 10% of which are singletons, and roughly 3.5% rests with the top ten. The V end lost 5 bases, the J end lost 5 bases, and 21 bases lay between the germline ends. This CDR3 has 17 residues. CDR1 and CDR2 (germline): MNHNS, SASEGT. This clonotype came up many times. J is TRBJ2-2 and V is TRBV6-1, with D maybe TRBD1 (7 bases). The sample comprised whole blood. The TCR was taken from an adult who was a healthcare worker with PCR-confirmed SARS-CoV-2 infection or an uninfected control (not recorded which). Here the CDR3 DNA reads TGTGCCAGCAGTCCAGGTCGGGGGACAGTGAGTACCGGGGAGCTGTTTTTT. This gives the protein CASSPGRGTVSTGELFF.